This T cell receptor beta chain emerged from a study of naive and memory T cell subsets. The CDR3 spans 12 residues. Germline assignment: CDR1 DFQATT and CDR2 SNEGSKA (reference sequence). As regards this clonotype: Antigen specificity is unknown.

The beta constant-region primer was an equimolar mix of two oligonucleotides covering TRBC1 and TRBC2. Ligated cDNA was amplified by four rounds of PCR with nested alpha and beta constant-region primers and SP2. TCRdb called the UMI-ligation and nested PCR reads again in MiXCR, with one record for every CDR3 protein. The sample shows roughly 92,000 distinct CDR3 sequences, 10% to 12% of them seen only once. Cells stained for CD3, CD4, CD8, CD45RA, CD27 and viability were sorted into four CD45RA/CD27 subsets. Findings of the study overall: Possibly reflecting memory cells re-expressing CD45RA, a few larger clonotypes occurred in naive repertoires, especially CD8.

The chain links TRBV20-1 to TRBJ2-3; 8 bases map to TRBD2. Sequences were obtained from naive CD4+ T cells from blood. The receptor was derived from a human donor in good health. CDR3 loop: CSHGGGTDTQYF. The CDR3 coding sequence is TGCAGCCACGGGGGGGGCACAGATACGCAGTATTTT.